The 20 T cell receptor beta chains below were found in one sample sequenced in a study of T cells in Graves' hyperthyroidism and ophthalmopathy. What was amplified from RNA transcripts were TCR beta CDR3 regions. The HTBI set primed first-round TCR CDR3 RT-PCR. TCRdb passed the multiplex PCR reads through MiXCR, listing each CDR3 protein once. The data show a few hundred thousand distinct CDR3 sequences, roughly 13% seen once. The sequencing sample was made of blood. The receptors were sampled from a woman between 18 and 29 years old with Graves' hyperthyroidism.

This chain links TRBV18 with TRBJ1-3, with a possible D match to TRBD1 (5 bases). Per germline, CDR1 KGHSH and CDR2 LQKENI. The CDR3 extends over 16 amino acids. Trimming removed 4 bases at V and 0 bases at J, with 13 bases between. The CDR3 loop reads CASSRRDEASGNTIYF. CDR3 in DNA: TGTGCCAGCTCACGACGGGACGAAGCCTCTGGAAACACCATATATTTT.

The table lists this clonotype with a few counts. The gene calls are TRBV7-9 and TRBJ1-1; D gene uncertain. Germline CDR1 SEHNR, CDR2 FQNEAQ (reference sequence). V was trimmed by 5 bases and J by 0 bases, leaving 10 bases between them. The CDR3 contains 14 residues. This chain's CDR3 is CASSKWTLNTEAFF. The CDR3 region has the DNA TGTGCCAGCAGCAAGTGGACTCTGAACACTGAAGCTTTCTTT. Full variable domain (outside the CDR3, taken from reference TRBV7-9 and TRBJ1-1): DTGVSQNPRHKITKRGQNVTFRCDPISEHNRLYWYRQTLGQGPEFLTYFQNEAQLEKSRLLSDRFSAERPKGSFSTLEIQRTEQGDSAMYLCASSKWTLNTEAFFGQGTRLTVV.

At least ten counts were recorded for this clonotype. The CDR3 here is CASSPGGGKTQYF. CDR3 nucleotides: TGCGCCAGCAGCCCCGGCGGGGGGAAGACCCAGTACTTC. The chain uses TRBV5-1 and TRBJ2-5; TRBD2 agrees at 8 bases. Trimming removed 4 bases from V and 6 bases from J; junction bases left unmatched: 5. CDR1 is SGHRS and CDR2 is YFSETQ in the germline V gene. The CDR3 runs 13 residues.

The chain links TRBV9 to TRBJ1-1; no firm D call. This CDR3 region has 15 residues. Germline V CDR1 and CDR2: SGDLS, YYNGEE. Trimming stripped 3 bases from V and 4 bases from J, with 16 bases between. The CDR3 sequence is CASSDRRAGGTEAFF. CDR3 bases: TGTGCCAGCAGCGACAGAAGGGCCGGTGGCACTGAAGCTTTCTTT.

This clonotype appeared many times. The chain links TRBV6-1 to TRBJ1-2; D possibly corresponds to TRBD1 (6 bases). This CDR3 is 16 amino acids long. V was clipped by 6 bases and J by 6 bases, with 23 bases between them. The germline CDR1 and CDR2 sequences are MNHNS and SASEGT. CDR3 protein: CASRSSQRTAKNGYTF. Written as DNA, the CDR3 is TGTGCCAGCAGATCCTCCCAGAGGACAGCCAAAAATGGCTACACCTTC.

This clonotype showed up just once. The chain has TRBV5-4 and TRBJ2-5, with 9 bases aligning to TRBD2. V shed 1 base, J shed 1 base, and the junction held 2 bases outside the gene matches. CDR3 length: 15 residues. Per the germline V gene, CDR1 is SGHNT and CDR2 is YYREEE (reference sequence). The CDR3 here is CASSLTSGFQETQYF. The DNA for the CDR3 is TGTGCCAGCAGCTTGACTAGCGGGTTCCAAGAGACCCAGTACTTC.

This clonotype was seen many times. The chain recombines TRBV5-1 with TRBJ2-3, with 8 bases matching TRBD1. The germline V gene has CDR1 SGHRS and CDR2 YFSETQ. The CDR3 loop spans 15 amino acids. Trimming cost V 4 bases and J 5 bases; bases outside gene matches: 9. The CDR3 sequence is CASSQGAGSGDTQYF. CDR3 coding DNA: TGCGCCAGCAGCCAGGGGGCGGGGAGCGGAGATACGCAGTATTTT.

The CDR3 sequence: CASLTGENYGYTF. CDR3 DNA: TGTGCCAGTTTGACAGGGGAGAACTATGGCTACACCTTC. The V gene is TRBV2, the J gene TRBJ1-2; 8 bases are shared with TRBD1. V gave up 9 bases and J gave up 2 bases; unmatched junction bases: 5. Germline lookup yields CDR1 SNHLY and CDR2 FYNNEI. CDR3 size: 13 residues.

The sample holds many counts of this clonotype. The CDR3 loop reads CASSLGGGEHPSRDTGELFF. DNA for the CDR3: TGTGCCAGCAGTTTAGGGGGGGGGGAACACCCCTCTAGAGACACCGGGGAGCTGTTTTTT. This rearrangement joins TRBV12-3 or TRBV12-4 to TRBJ2-2, with 7 bases aligning to TRBD2. The CDR3 covers 20 residues. J was trimmed by 3 bases and V by 1 base; bases with no gene match: 17.

This clonotype was found a few times. The J gene is TRBJ2-5, the V gene TRBV5-4, with 8 nucleotides matching TRBD2. The last part of the DNA fits TRBJ2-1 better; the J call may be wrong. The CDR3 loop spans 16 amino acids. Per germline, CDR1 SGHNT and CDR2 YYREEE (reference sequence). In nucleotides, the CDR3 is TGTGCCAGCAGCTTCAGGACTAGCTCTTCCCGGGAGACCCAGTTCTTC. Encoded protein: CASSFRTSSSRETQFF.

Concerning this clonotype: A much larger clone sits a single nucleotide away, making a read error possible. The rearrangement links TRBV7-9 to TRBJ2-1, with D perhaps TRBD1 (5 bases). Germline loops: CDR1 SEHNR, CDR2 FQNEAQ (reference sequence). The CDR3 is 14 residues long. Trimming removed 1 base at V and 9 bases at J, with 13 bases between. Here the CDR3 reads CASSLGGWNSEQFF. CDR3 coding DNA: TGTGCCAGCAGCTTAGGGGGCTGGAACAGTGAGCAGTTCTTC. Full variable domain (missing parts from reference TRBV7-9 and TRBJ2-1): DTGVSQNPRHKITKRGQNVTFRCDPISEHNRLYWYRQTLGQGPEFLTYFQNEAQLEKSRLLSDRFSAERPKGSFSTLEIQRTEQGDSAMYLCASSLGGWNSEQFFGPGTRLTVL.

The genes are TRBV7-2 and TRBJ1-1, with a possible D match to TRBD1 (6 bases). The V gene's germline CDR1 is SGHTA and CDR2 FQGNSA. V was shortened by 3 bases and J by 0 bases, with 11 bases between the two germline ends. This CDR3 has 15 amino acids. The CDR3 reads CASSLRQEMNTEAFF. CDR3 bases: TGTGCCAGCAGCTTGCGACAGGAAATGAACACTGAAGCTTTCTTT.

This clonotype was seen ten or more times. This rearrangement joins TRBV5-1 to TRBJ1-1; D unclear. From germline, CDR1 is SGHRS and CDR2 YFSETQ. Trimming took off 1 base at V and 3 bases at J, with 7 bases between the two ends. This CDR3 is built from 13 residues. The CDR3: CASSLNGYTEAFF. The CDR3, as DNA: TGCGCCAGCAGCTTGAACGGATACACTGAAGCTTTCTTT.

This clonotype has more than one count but fewer than ten. J is TRBJ1-2 and V is TRBV12-3 or TRBV12-4; D remains ambiguous. V was cut by 3 bases and J by 5 bases, with 7 bases left in between. The CDR3 is 12 amino acids. In DNA form, the CDR3 reads TGTGCCAGCAGTTTTTCTGGATATGGCTACACCTTC. Residues: CASSFSGYGYTF.

This clonotype was found many times. The V gene is TRBV7-2, the J gene TRBJ2-1; TRBD2 aligns across 9 bases. Germline V CDR1 and CDR2: SGHTA, FQGNSA. The CDR3 runs to 16 residues. The ends lost 2 bases at V and 4 bases at J; junction bases unmatched: 6. CDR3 bases: TGTGCCAGCAGCTTATCGGCTAGCGGGATGTACAATGAGCAGTTCTTC. Translating gives CASSLSASGMYNEQFF. Full variable domain (remainder filled in from reference TRBV7-2 and TRBJ2-1): GAGVSQSPSNKVTEKGKDVELRCDPISGHTALYWYRQSLGQGLEFLIYFQGNSAPDKSGLPSDRFSAERTGGSVSTLTIQRTQQEDSAVYLCASSLSASGMYNEQFFGPGTRLTVL.

The chain uses TRBV11-2 and TRBJ1-2, with 9 positions matching TRBD1. CDR3 length: 15 amino acids. Per the germline V gene, CDR1 is SGHAT and CDR2 is FQNNGV. V trimming: 3 bases; J trimming: 7 bases; junction bases outside the gene matches: 9. CDR3 coding DNA: TGTGCCAGCAGCTTGGGGACAGGGCTCATGAGTGGCTACACCTTC. This codes for CASSLGTGLMSGYTF.

This clonotype has ten or more counts. This rearrangement joins TRBV13 to TRBJ1-1; no clear D. Trimming removed 0 bases at V and 6 bases at J, with 8 bases between. The germline V gene has CDR1 PRHDT and CDR2 FYEKMQ (reference sequence). The CDR3 totals 13 residues. The CDR3 DNA reads as TGTGCCAGCAGCTTAGGTAGGGAGGCTGAAGCTTTCTTT. It encodes CASSLGREAEAFF.

This clonotype was found many times. The chain combines TRBV9 with TRBJ1-5; 7 bases match TRBD1. V trimming: 4 bases; J trimming: 4 bases; junction bases outside the gene matches: 5. The CDR3 has 14 amino acids. CDR1 and CDR2 (germline): SGDLS, YYNGEE. The CDR3 nucleotides are TGTGCCAGCAGCCCAGGGACAGAGAATCAGCCCCAGCATTTT. Its protein product is CASSPGTENQPQHF.

V is TRBV7-2 and J is TRBJ1-1; D unresolved. The germline CDR1 and CDR2 sequences are SGHTA and FQGNSA. CDR3 length equals 14 residues. The V and J ends lost 1 base and 4 bases respectively, with 10 bases between them. The CDR3 bases are TGTACCAGCAGCTTAGAAGCAGAAATCACTGAAGCTTTCTTT. Translation gives CTSSLEAEITEAFF.

A remark on this clonotype: The junction and the germline gene differ at one end; a read error may be behind it. V usage is TRBV27 and J usage is TRBJ2-2; D assignment may be TRBD1 or TRBD2 (5 bases each). The CDR3 is made up of 13 amino acids. Germline V gene data show CDR1 as MNHEY and CDR2 as SMNVEV (reference sequence). CDR3 DNA: TGTGCCAGCAGAGCACTAGGGACCGGGGAGCTGGTTTTT. Translating gives CASRALGTGELVF.